The entry below describes one T cell receptor (beta chain). The antigen remains undetermined. This record comes from a study of somatic mutations in cytotoxic T cells in rheumatoid arthritis. Study findings and constraints: Patients with rheumatoid arthritis showed a slight underrepresentation of TRBV07, a finding that was never subjected to any adjustment for multiple comparisons.

With 3 bases clipped from V and 7 bases from J, the junction kept 21 bases outside the gene matches. The CDR3 contains 18 residues. Germline V gives CDR1 MGHRA, CDR2 YSYEKL. Generated by immunoSEQ multiplex PCR, the TCRdb table keeps only in-frame clones and is missing some. This sample carries 15,000 to 20,000 clones, around three quarters of them seen once, and the ten largest clones take about 12%. Input material: CD8+ T cells sorted from blood. The TCR originated in an adult with rheumatoid arthritis. The chain employs TRBV4-1 and TRBJ2-7; TRBD1 aligns across 7 bases. The CDR3 reads CASSQIGGSTGTPREQYF. The CDR3 coding sequence is TGCGCCAGCAGCCAGATCGGCGGTTCGACAGGGACCCCCCGAGAGCAGTACTTC.